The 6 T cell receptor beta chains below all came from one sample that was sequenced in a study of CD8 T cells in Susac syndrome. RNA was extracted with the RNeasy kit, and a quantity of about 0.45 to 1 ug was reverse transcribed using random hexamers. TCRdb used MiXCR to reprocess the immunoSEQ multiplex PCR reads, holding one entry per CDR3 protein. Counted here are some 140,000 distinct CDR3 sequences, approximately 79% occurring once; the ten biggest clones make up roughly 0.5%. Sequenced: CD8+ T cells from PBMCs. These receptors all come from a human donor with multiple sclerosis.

CDR3 sequence reads: CATSNTQLGGYTF. The CDR3 coding sequence is TGTGCCACCAGCAATACGCAGCTGGGTGGCTACACCTTC. This chain uses TRBV15 with TRBJ1-2; D gene uncertain. Germline V gene data show CDR1 as LNHNV and CDR2 as YYDKDF (reference sequence). Trimming removed 4 bases from V and 7 bases from J, with 13 bases in between. The CDR3 spans 13 residues.

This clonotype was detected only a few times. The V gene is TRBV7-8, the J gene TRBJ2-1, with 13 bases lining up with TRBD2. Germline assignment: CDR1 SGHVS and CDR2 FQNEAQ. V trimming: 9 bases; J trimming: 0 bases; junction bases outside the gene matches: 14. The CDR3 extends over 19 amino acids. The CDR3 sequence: CASSLGLAGAPSSYNEQFF. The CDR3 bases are TGTGCCAGTAGCCTCGGACTAGCGGGAGCTCCCAGCTCCTACAATGAGCAGTTCTTC. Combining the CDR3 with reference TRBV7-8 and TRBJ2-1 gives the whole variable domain GAGVSQSPRYKVAKRGQDVALRCDPISGHVSLFWYQQALGQGPEFLTYFQNEAQLDKSGLPSDRFFAERPEGSVSTLKIQRTQQEDSAVYLCASSLGLAGAPSSYNEQFFGPGTRLTVL.

The CDR3 DNA reads TGCGCCAGCAGCCAAGCGGTTGGAAACACCATATATTTT. Its translation: CASSQAVGNTIYF. This rearrangement joins TRBV4-1 to TRBJ1-3, with D unclear. This CDR3 is 13 amino acids long. CDR1 MGHRA and CDR2 YSYEKL come from the germline V gene. The V end was cut by 1 base, the J end by 3 bases, with 4 bases between.

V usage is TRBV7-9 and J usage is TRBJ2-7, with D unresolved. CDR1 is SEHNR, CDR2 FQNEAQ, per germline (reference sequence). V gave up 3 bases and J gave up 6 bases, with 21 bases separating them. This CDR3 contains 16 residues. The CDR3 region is CASSFGSADRVVEQYV. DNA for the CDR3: TGTGCCAGCAGCTTCGGGTCCGCCGATCGTGTGGTCGAGCAGTACGTC.

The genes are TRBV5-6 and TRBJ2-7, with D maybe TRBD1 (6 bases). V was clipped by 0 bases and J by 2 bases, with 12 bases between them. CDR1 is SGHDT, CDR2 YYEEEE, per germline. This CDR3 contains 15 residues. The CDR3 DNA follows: TGTGCCAGCAGCTTGGTGGCAGGGGCGGCCTACGAGCAGTACTTC. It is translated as CASSLVAGAAYEQYF.

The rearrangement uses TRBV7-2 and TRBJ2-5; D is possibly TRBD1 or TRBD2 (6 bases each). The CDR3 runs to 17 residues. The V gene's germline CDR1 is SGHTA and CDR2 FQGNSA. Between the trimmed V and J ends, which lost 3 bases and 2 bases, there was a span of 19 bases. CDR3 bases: TGTGCCAGCAGCTTCCCCGGGGGCGACAGAAGGCAAGAGACCCAGTACTTC. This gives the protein CASSFPGGDRRQETQYF.